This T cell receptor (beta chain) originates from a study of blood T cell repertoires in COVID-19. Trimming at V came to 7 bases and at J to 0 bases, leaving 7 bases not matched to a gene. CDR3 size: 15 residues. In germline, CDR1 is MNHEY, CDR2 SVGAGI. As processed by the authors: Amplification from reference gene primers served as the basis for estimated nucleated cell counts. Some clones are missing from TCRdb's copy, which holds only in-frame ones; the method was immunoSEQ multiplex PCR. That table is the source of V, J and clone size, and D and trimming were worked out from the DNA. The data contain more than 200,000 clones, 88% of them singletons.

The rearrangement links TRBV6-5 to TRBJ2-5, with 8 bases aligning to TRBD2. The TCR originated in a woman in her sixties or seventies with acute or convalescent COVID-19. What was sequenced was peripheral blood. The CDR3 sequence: CASTVWRGDQETQYF. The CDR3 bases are TGTGCCAGCACCGTTTGGCGGGGGGACCAAGAGACCCAGTACTTC.